These 11 T cell receptor beta chains originate from one sample sequenced in a study of Tregs in tolerant kidney transplant recipients. Recipients received nonmyeloablative bone marrow transplants from related graft donors, with transient mixed chimerism. Some clones are missing from TCRdb's copy, which holds only in-frame ones; the method was immunoSEQ multiplex PCR. The sample yields about 64,000 clones, 80% to 90% seen once. Here the sequenced sample was CD4+ T cells from blood (PBMCs), taken 6 months after the transplant. Receptors originate from a human patient who received a combined kidney and bone marrow transplant. The T cells may come from the graft donor.

The chain joins TRBV5-4 to TRBJ1-2; perhaps TRBD1 as D (5 bases). Between the trimmed V and J ends, which lost 3 bases and 3 bases, there was a span of 21 bases. The germline V gene encodes CDR1 SGHNT and CDR2 YYREEE (reference sequence). CDR3 size: 17 residues. DNA for the CDR3: TGTGCCAGCAGCTCTGTCACTTACAGCGACAGCTACTATGGCTACACCTTC. Its protein product is CASSSVTYSDSYYGYTF. The whole variable domain, filled in from reference TRBV5-4 and TRBJ1-2, reads ETGVTQSPTHLIKTRGQQVTLRCSSQSGHNTVSWYQQALGQGPQFIFQYYREEENGRGNFPPRFSGLQFPNYSSELNVNALELDDSALYLCASSSVTYSDSYYGYTFGSGTRLTVV.

In nucleotides, the CDR3 is TGTGCCAGCAGCCCCGCGCAAGCGGGATCTGAGCAGTTCTTC. It is translated as CASSPAQAGSEQFF. The chain couples TRBV7-9 to TRBJ2-1; 7 positions match TRBD2. With V trimmed by 5 bases and J by 9 bases, 10 bases remained unmatched. The CDR3 is 14 amino acids. Germline loops: CDR1 SEHNR, CDR2 FQNEAQ (reference sequence).

The chain joins TRBV11-3 to TRBJ2-5; 9 nucleotides line up with TRBD2. V was pared by 5 bases and J by 4 bases, with 8 bases of the junction left unmatched. Germline V gives CDR1 SGHNT, CDR2 YENEEA. The CDR3 contains 15 residues. The CDR3 region has the DNA TGTGCCAGCAGCCTAGGAGTAGCGGGAGTAGAGACCCAGTACTTC. Encoded protein: CASSLGVAGVETQYF.

This clone was picked up a small number of times. The J gene is TRBJ1-4, the V gene TRBV2; TRBD1 aligns across 7 bases. Germline lookup yields CDR1 SNHLY and CDR2 FYNNEI. V shed 6 bases, J shed 0 bases, and the junction held 4 bases outside the gene matches. The CDR3 has 15 amino acids. This chain's CDR3 is CASRGDRSTNEKLFF. In DNA, the CDR3 is TGTGCCAGCAGAGGGGACAGATCAACTAATGAAAAACTGTTTTTT.

CDR3 in DNA: TGTGCCAGCAGTGAAACTAGCGGGATAGCCAAAAACATTCAGTACTTC. It translates to CASSETSGIAKNIQYF. The chain links TRBV25-1 to TRBJ2-4; TRBD2 matches 10 bases. The ends lost 2 bases at V and 0 bases at J; junction bases unmatched: 1. Germline CDR1 reads MGHDK; CDR2 reads SYGVNS. The CDR3 is made up of 16 amino acids.

The V call is TRBV28, the J call TRBJ2-3; D might be TRBD1 (6 bases). V lost 3 bases to trimming and J lost 3 bases, with 25 bases between them. The germline gives CDR1 MDHEN, CDR2 SYDVKM. The CDR3 consists of 19 residues. The CDR3 protein is CASSFFVLLSGEKTDTQYF. CDR3 bases: TGTGCCAGCAGTTTTTTTGTCCTACTCTCAGGGGAAAAAACAGATACGCAGTATTTT.

Notes on this clone: The CDR3 ends on some other residue instead of the conserved phenylalanine or tryptophan, so this is likely a read error. The DNA is omitted, as the CDR3 cannot be located on it reliably, and the CDR3 follows TCRdb's listing. The chain has TRBV27 and TRBJ1-5. CDR1 is MNHEY, CDR2 SMNVEV, per germline (reference sequence). The CDR3 is 11 residues long, counting both termini. The CDR3 protein is CASTGDSASGV.

A few counts support this clone. The chain carries TRBV6-6 and TRBJ2-1, with D perhaps TRBD1 (5 bases). The V end was cut by 4 bases, the J end by 8 bases, with 12 bases between. CDR1 is MNHNY, CDR2 SVGAGI, per germline (reference sequence). The CDR3 loop spans 13 amino acids. CDR3 nucleotides: TGTGCCAGCAGTTCCCGATTCAGGGATGAGCAGTTCTTC. Its protein is CASSSRFRDEQFF.

This chain connects TRBV4-1 to TRBJ2-5, with 11 bases identical to TRBD2. After removal of 3 bases from V and 7 bases from J, the junction contained 7 bases not matched to a gene. Germline V CDR1 and CDR2: MGHRA, YSYEKL. The CDR3 is made up of 15 amino acids. Here the CDR3 DNA reads TGCGCCAGCAGCCAGAAACCCACTAGCGGGGGGACCCAGTACTTC. Translation gives CASSQKPTSGGTQYF.

This chain links TRBV7-3 with TRBJ2-1, with TRBD2 matching 12 bases. The CDR3 is 16 residues long. Trimming removed 5 bases from V and 6 bases from J; junction bases left unmatched: 8. CDR1 is SGHTA and CDR2 is FQGTGA in the germline V gene. CDR3 coding DNA: TGTGCCAGCAGCGCAGCCGGGACTAGCGGGCTCAATGAGCAGTTCTTC. It yields the protein CASSAAGTSGLNEQFF.

The chain employs TRBV11-2 and TRBJ2-5; 11 positions agree with TRBD2. Germline CDR1 and CDR2: SGHAT and FQNNGV. The V and J ends lost 5 bases and 13 bases, in that order; junction bases with no gene match: 9. The CDR3 totals 13 residues. Here the CDR3 DNA reads TGTGCCAGCAGCACTGGGACTAGCGGACGCTCGTACTTC. Translated, it gives CASSTGTSGRSYF. The whole variable domain, filled in from reference TRBV11-2 and TRBJ2-5, reads EAGVAQSPRYKIIEKRQSVAFWCNPISGHATLYWYQQILGQGPKLLIQFQNNGVVDDSQLPKDRFSAERLKGVDSTLKIQPAKLEDSAVYLCASSTGTSGRSYFGPGTRLLVL.